This TCR beta chain came from a study of chemoradiotherapy in HPV16-positive cancers. Sequenced by immunoSEQ multiplex PCR; TCRdb stores in-frame clones only, minus some. The sample records about 5,400 clones, 85% being singletons. Points from the study as a whole: HPV-specific T cells were functionally defined from only two HPV16-positive patients.

There are a few counts of this clone. Its specificity is unknown. This CDR3 contains 15 residues. The V end was cut by 3 bases, the J end by 1 base, with 12 bases between. The germline gives CDR1 KGHSH, CDR2 LQKENI. The sequence was collected from a human donor with HPV-associated anogenital cancer. The sample in question was tumor tissue, obtained from a patient who underwent chemoradiotherapy. The chain uses TRBV18 and TRBJ1-1; D unclear. CDR3 region: CASSPKLGENTEAFF. CDR3 nucleotide sequence: TGTGCCAGCTCACCGAAGCTTGGTGAGAACACTGAAGCTTTCTTT.